This T cell receptor (beta chain) was documented in a study of shared clonotypes between healthy human individuals (TCRdb year 2020). Regarding the complete study: A few men and a couple of women, aged 18 to 49 years, made up the cohort. Each donor's leukapheresis produced roughly between roughly 0.94 and 9.5 billion PBMCs. To estimate repertoire size and how much clonotypes are shared between individuals, the study performed deep sequencing of blood TCR repertoires from about five healthy adults. To increase sequencing depth and limit assay-specific biases, different laboratories used diverse techniques to prepare libraries and sequence TCR repertoires. Per donor, three plates each were used for CD4 naive and CD4 memory, two for CD8 naive, and one for CD8 memory. General study outcomes and caveats: Based on pairwise subsampling, the degree of clonotype sharing among donors was expected to be affected by sequencing depth. Incomplete sequencing was indicated by rarefaction of sorted-subset datasets, despite the large sequencing depth. Across several donors, 5% to 6% of naive CD4, approximately 3.6% of naive CD8, 2.3% of memory CD4, and roughly 0.4% of memory CD8 clonotypes were shared. Because the study included only a small number of donors, the genetic and exposure-history diversity represented was limited. Higher generation probabilities were observed for clonotypes shared by all four sorted-subset donors than for non-shared clonotypes. Sampling was restricted to blood, and TCR repertoires in tissue are likely to differ from TCR repertoires in blood. Naive subsets generally had larger estimated clonotype richness than memory subsets did.

The donors were healthy, HIV-negative adults with no recently reported acute infections or vaccinations. All donors were Caucasian adults living in Nashville, Tennessee, USA. CD8 memory samples combined magnetically selected CD45RO+ cells with CCR7-negative CD45RA+ effector memory (TemRA) cells. After blood collection by leukapheresis, PBMCs were isolated using Ficoll-Histopaque density gradient centrifugation and then cryopreserved in the vapor phase of liquid nitrogen. Purity and quantity of every magnetically sorted T cell population were checked by analytical flow cytometry. Each sorted fraction had its genomic DNA isolated and then quantified by UV absorbance on a Nanodrop 2000c. Using the deep immunoSEQ assay, multiplex PCR amplified TCR CDR3 regions from genomic DNA. For each cell subset, the extracted genomic DNA was distributed evenly across all wells of several immunoSEQ 96-well plates, and each plate served as one replicate. For sorted subsets, approximately 210 ng of genomic DNA, equivalent to tens of thousands of T cell genomes, went into each replicate PCR. Purified libraries were measured with a Qubit 3.0 fluorometer, size-checked on a Bioanalyzer 2100, and measured again with the KAPA Library Quantification kit. A separate single-read 150-cycle Illumina NextSeq 550 flow cell was used to sequence each immunoSEQ 96-well plate. The authors processed their data as follows. Because the immunoSEQ output included only junctional sequences and no quality scores, the filtering could not be the same as the filtering used for full-length reads. To assign V/J genes and CDR3, sequences were annotated against IMGT germline references using PyIR, a Python wrapper for IgBLAST v1.9. Reads were filtered out if the reads had weak V/J assignments (E-value above 1e-6), no CDR3, stop codons, out-of-frame junctions, or ambiguous translated residues. V3J clonotypes were defined as sequences sharing the same inferred V gene, J gene, and CDR3 amino acid sequence. Percentage overlap between repertoires was calculated by dividing the number of shared unique clonotypes by the size of the smaller repertoire. Three approaches were used to assess repertoire richness: RTK rarefaction, the Chao1 estimator, and Recon v2.1 estimates of unobserved clonotypes. For all TCRbeta clonotypes obtained by the gDNA method from a few donors, generation probabilities were computed with OLGA. The source is immuneACCESS, and TCRdb retained only in-frame sequences with V and J called. Part of the clones is not carried over; for the studies checked, unresolved V genes explain less than half of this, and the remainder is unexplained. V, J and clone size are those of that table, while D and trimming were read from the DNA. The sample has just under 95,000 clones on record, 60% to 75% of them singletons. Clones ranked in the top ten supply 50% of the sample.

Details on this clone: It lacks a known antigen. No clone much larger than this one lies a single base away; base qualities are absent.

The material sequenced was memory CD8+ T cells sorted from blood. The cell subset or site tag for this specimen amounts to: CD45RO+ cells pooled with CCR7-negative TemRA cells. The TCR was taken from a man aged 25-45 years in good health.

CDR3 protein: CASSSAWSGYTF. The base sequence is TGCGCCAGCAGCTCCGCATGGAGTGGCTACACCTTC. In this chain, TRBV5-1 is recombined with TRBJ1-2; the D gene assignment is ambiguous. The CDR3 spans 12 residues, from the cysteine through the phenylalanine. CDR3 DNA is the only sequence kept; it has 36 bases, read in frame from the first base. The junction carries 10 bases between V and J, which are trimmed by 3 bases and 7 bases respectively. CDR1 and CDR2, looked up from the germline V gene, are SGHRS and YFSETQ.